This entry concerns a single T cell receptor beta chain. Its antigen is as yet unknown. Germline loops: CDR1 MNHEY, CDR2 SVGAGI. The V and J ends lost 0 bases and 7 bases respectively, with 15 bases between them. The CDR3 consists of 15 residues. This record belongs to a study of T cell clonotyping in hematopoietic cell transplantation. Study outcomes and limitations: Higher Inverse Simpson Index values in graft donor and pretransplant recipient predicted broader posttransplant TCR diversity.

Clones were read by immunoSEQ multiplex PCR, and TCRdb kept only the in-frame ones, dropping some. This sample has over 6,500 clones, with more than 90% found just once. The rearrangement links TRBV6-5 to TRBJ1-1; possible D gene TRBD1, 5 bases. This receptor was identified in a male patient aged 40-50 years who had an allogeneic stem cell transplant from a related donor, so the T cells may come from the graft donor. Some clones in this sample may be carry-over from other donors' samples. The sample here was PBMCs, taken 30 days after allogeneic stem cell transplant. The CDR3 is CASSYSAGPLDEAFF. CDR3 DNA: TGTGCCAGCAGTTACTCGGCAGGGCCCTTAGATGAAGCTTTCTTT.